This TCR beta chain was observed in a study of blood T cell repertoires in COVID-19. Study details: From T cells, B-cell-depleted T cells, or PBMCs came the material, which was cDNA or gDNA.

Germline V gene data show CDR1 as LGHDT and CDR2 as YNNKEL (reference sequence). CDR3 length: 16 amino acids. V was trimmed by 4 bases and J by 0 bases, leaving 10 bases between them. Sequencing was performed with immunoSEQ multiplex PCR; in TCRdb, only in-frame clones are kept and a portion is missing. The table records about 4,300 clones, 70% to 85% of them present only once. Sequencing input: peripheral blood. This clonotype originated in a human donor with active or convalescent COVID-19. The donor label of this sample is uncertain. This chain links TRBV3-1 (or the pseudogene TRBV3-2) with TRBJ2-6; D not resolved. The CDR3 nucleotides read TGTGCCAGCAGCCTGGGCCCCCCCTCTGGGGCCAACGTCCTGACTTTC. Translation gives CASSLGPPSGANVLTF.